The source of this T cell receptor beta chain is a study of CD8 T cells in Susac syndrome. This clonotype was recorded only once. Its cognate antigen is unknown. The CD8+ and CD4+ T cells were negatively isolated, with the TEMRA cells enriched by FACS. Overall study findings and caveats: TCR sequencing and HLA analysis covered a relatively small number of individuals.

Reverse transcription used about 0.45 to 1 ug RNA and random hexamers. Across 54 Vbeta and 13 Jbeta, TCR beta CDR3 was amplified with immunoSEQ multiplex PCR. TCRdb itself ran the immunoSEQ multiplex PCR reads through MiXCR, one entry per CDR3 protein. Of 350,000 to 550,000 distinct CDR3 sequences in the sample, approximately 85% were seen once. This TCR was recovered from a human donor with multiple sclerosis. Sequences were obtained from CD8+ T cells from PBMCs.

The CDR3 sequence: CASSPGTPNQYF. For the CDR3, the DNA is TGTGCCAGCAGCCCCGGGACTCCCAACCAGTACTTC. The rearrangement links TRBV7-9 to TRBJ2-4; D perhaps matches TRBD2 (6 bases). The V gene's germline CDR1 is SEHNR and CDR2 FQNEAQ (reference sequence). CDR3 length: 12 amino acids. With 5 bases removed from V and 13 bases from J, the gap between germline ends came to 15 bases.